A single T cell receptor beta chain is shown here with its context. Antigen: not known. TCRdb reprocessed the RT-PCR reads via MiXCR and lists one record per CDR3 protein. The sample yields roughly 700,000 distinct CDR3 sequences, about a sixth seen once. Germline loops: CDR1 LGHDT, CDR2 YNNKEL (reference sequence). Trimming pared 2 bases from V and 4 bases from J, leaving 9 bases between. CDR3 length equals 13 residues. The data are from a study of response to subunit inactivated influenza vaccine. Study results and caveats: Each seasonal flu vaccination may recruit only limited new T cells, authors suggested.

The V call is TRBV3-1, the J call TRBJ2-7; D call uncertain. Sequenced material: PBMCs from blood, taken roughly 12 days after vaccination. This clonotype was obtained from a man in his forties or fifties who received an inactivated influenza vaccine. The CDR3 nucleotides read TGTGCCAGCAGCCAATCAGAAGGTTACGAGCAGTACTTC. Protein product: CASSQSEGYEQYF.